Listed here are 17 T cell receptor beta chains from one sample, sequenced in a study of blood T cell repertoires in COVID-19. Method: immunoSEQ multiplex PCR; TCRdb's copy keeps in-frame clones and lacks some. The data hold over 100,000 clones, with approximately 86% observed a single time. Sequenced material: peripheral blood. The receptor set was obtained from a man aged 50 to 59 with active or convalescent COVID-19.

The gene calls are TRBV10-3 and TRBJ1-4, with no clear D. The CDR3 contains 14 residues. Deletions cut 6 bases from V and 0 bases from J, with 8 bases between. Germline assignment: CDR1 ENHRY and CDR2 SYGVKD. CDR3 sequence (DNA): TGTGCCATCAGGGAGGGAGCAACTAATGAAAAACTGTTTTTT. This gives the protein CAIREGATNEKLFF.

The chain recombines TRBV24-1 with TRBJ2-1, with D possibly TRBD2 on 7 matching bases. The CDR3 contains 15 residues. With 1 base removed from V and 5 bases from J, the gap between germline ends came to 11 bases. Germline V gene lookup returns CDR1 KGHDR and CDR2 SFDVKD. CDR3 sequence (DNA): TGTGCCACCAGTGATTTAGAGGGGGGGCACAATGAGCAGTTCTTC. This sequence encodes CATSDLEGGHNEQFF.

The V call is TRBV15, the J call TRBJ2-4; 7 bases agree with TRBD1. Germline-derived CDR1 and CDR2 are LNHNV and YYDKDF (reference sequence). J lost 1 base, V lost 0 bases, and 6 bases had no gene match. The CDR3 is 17 amino acids. The CDR3 spells CATSREQGRGAKNIQYF. DNA for the CDR3: TGTGCCACCAGCAGAGAACAGGGGCGAGGGGCCAAAAACATTCAGTACTTC.

The chain recombines TRBV5-6 with TRBJ1-1, with 10 bases matching TRBD1. Germline trimming cut 2 bases from V and 10 bases from J; bases unmatched to any gene: 8. This CDR3 has 14 amino acids. Germline V gives CDR1 SGHDT, CDR2 YYEEEE. The CDR3 bases are TGTGCCAGCAGCTTTTGGGACAGGGGCCCGGGAGCTTTCTTT. This translates into CASSFWDRGPGAFF.

The V and J genes are TRBV7-2 and TRBJ1-1; D unclear. Germline CDR1 is SGHTA and CDR2 is FQGNSA. V shed 1 base and J shed 3 bases, with 6 bases lying between them. The CDR3 sequence is 13 residues long. CDR3 DNA sequence: TGTGCCAGCAGCTTAGTTCAGGACACTGAAGCTTTCTTT. This codes for CASSLVQDTEAFF.

The chain uses TRBV27 and TRBJ2-2; 8 bases are shared with TRBD2. This CDR3 has 15 amino acids. Losses at the gene ends were 2 bases for V and 5 bases for J; bases not matched to a gene: 4. Germline CDR1 and CDR2: MNHEY and SMNVEV (reference sequence). CDR3 DNA: TGTGCCAGCAGTTTAAGACTAGCGAGGACCGGGGAGCTGTTTTTT. This translates into CASSLRLARTGELFF.

V gene TRBV6-6 combines with J gene TRBJ2-3, with D possibly matching TRBD2 (6 bases). Germline V CDR1 and CDR2: MNHNY, SVGAGI (reference sequence). The CDR3 totals 16 residues. The V and J ends lost 7 bases and 2 bases respectively, with 19 bases between them. CDR3 in amino acids: CASTHIGRGTTDTQYF. The CDR3, as DNA: TGTGCCAGCACCCACATAGGACGCGGGACCACAGATACGCAGTATTTT.

The chain couples TRBV5-4 to TRBJ2-3; 15 bases align to TRBD2. Germline V lookup: CDR1 SGHNT, CDR2 YYREEE (reference sequence). The CDR3 sequence is 15 residues long. V trimming: 5 bases; J trimming: 6 bases; junction bases outside the gene matches: 4. The CDR3 nucleotides read TGTGCCAGCAGTGAAGGGACTAGCGGGGGGGATACGCAGTATTTT. As protein: CASSEGTSGGDTQYF.

V is TRBV14 and J is TRBJ2-1, with D perhaps matching TRBD1 (6 bases). The V gene lost 4 bases and the J gene lost 0 bases, with 16 bases spanning the gap. Germline CDR1 SGHDN, CDR2 FVKESK. This CDR3 comprises 17 residues. CDR3 sequence: CASSPPPQGSSYNEQFF. CDR3 DNA: TGTGCCAGCAGCCCCCCTCCCCAGGGGAGCTCCTACAATGAGCAGTTCTTC.

The chain links TRBV7-8 to TRBJ2-3; TRBD2 is a possible D gene (6 bases). There are 16 residues in the CDR3. Germline-derived CDR1 and CDR2 are SGHVS and FQNEAQ. V was trimmed by 2 bases and J by 6 bases, leaving 18 bases between them. CDR3 loop: CASSLKVGQREDTQYF. In DNA form, the CDR3 reads TGTGCCAGCAGCTTAAAAGTAGGCCAACGGGAGGATACGCAGTATTTT.

The chain combines TRBV7-2 with TRBJ2-1; D is possibly TRBD1 (6 bases). The V gene's germline CDR1 is SGHTA and CDR2 FQGNSA. This CDR3 contains 14 residues. V was pared by 6 bases and J by 7 bases, with 16 bases between. The CDR3 region has the DNA TGTGCCAGCAGTCTTAACTCAGGGGCAAATGAGCAGTTCTTC. Amino acids: CASSLNSGANEQFF. The whole variable domain, remainder taken from reference TRBV7-2 and TRBJ2-1, is GAGVSQSPSNKVTEKGKDVELRCDPISGHTALYWYRQSLGQGLEFLIYFQGNSAPDKSGLPSDRFSAERTGGSVSTLTIQRTQQEDSAVYLCASSLNSGANEQFFGPGTRLTVL.

The rearrangement uses TRBV12-3 or TRBV12-4 and TRBJ2-6; TRBD1 matches at 7 bases. The V segment lost 6 bases and the J segment 5 bases; nucleotides outside the gene matches: 1. The length of the CDR3 is 13 residues. DNA for the CDR3: TGTGCCAGCAGAAGGGGGCGGGCCAACGTCCTGACTTTC. Its protein product is CASRRGRANVLTF.

The chain joins TRBV7-2 to TRBJ1-6; D remains ambiguous. Germline V gene sequence: CDR1 SGHTA, CDR2 FQGNSA. The CDR3 loop spans 13 amino acids. V shed 8 bases and J shed 8 bases, with 13 bases lying between them. The chain's CDR3 is CASGSDGDSPLHF. CDR3 DNA sequence: TGTGCCAGCGGCTCCGACGGGGATTCACCCCTCCACTTT.

This chain connects TRBV20-1 to TRBJ1-2, with D unresolved. Germline CDR1 reads DFQATT; CDR2 reads SNEGSKA (reference sequence). V was trimmed by 4 bases and J by 6 bases, leaving 9 bases between them. CDR3 size: 11 residues. The CDR3 loop reads CSANDLDGYTF. The CDR3 region has the DNA TGCAGTGCTAACGACTTGGATGGCTACACCTTC.

V and J are TRBV19 and TRBJ1-2; 7 bases are shared with TRBD1. CDR1 and CDR2 (germline): LNHDA, SQIVND (reference sequence). CDR3 length: 12 residues. Trimming removed 6 bases from V and 8 bases from J; junction bases left unmatched: 6. CDR3 region: CASRFTGVGYTF. CDR3 nucleotide sequence: TGTGCCAGTAGGTTTACAGGGGTAGGCTACACCTTC.

This clone came up once. This chain connects TRBV7-2 to TRBJ1-2; 8 nucleotides match TRBD1. The germline V gene has CDR1 SGHTA and CDR2 FQGNSA. The V gene end was trimmed by 5 bases and the J gene end by 8 bases; junction bases not matched to a gene: 10. CDR3 size: 14 residues. The CDR3 DNA is TGTGCCAGCAGCCCCAGACCGGACAGGGTCGGCTACACCTTC. Encoded protein: CASSPRPDRVGYTF.

The chain is built from TRBV7-2 and TRBJ2-7; D is undetermined. The CDR3 contains 11 residues. Trimming stripped 5 bases from V and 3 bases from J, with 5 bases between. In germline, CDR1 is SGHTA, CDR2 FQGNSA. DNA of the CDR3: TGTGCCAGCAGCCTATACTACGAGCAGTACTTC. Protein sequence: CASSLYYEQYF.